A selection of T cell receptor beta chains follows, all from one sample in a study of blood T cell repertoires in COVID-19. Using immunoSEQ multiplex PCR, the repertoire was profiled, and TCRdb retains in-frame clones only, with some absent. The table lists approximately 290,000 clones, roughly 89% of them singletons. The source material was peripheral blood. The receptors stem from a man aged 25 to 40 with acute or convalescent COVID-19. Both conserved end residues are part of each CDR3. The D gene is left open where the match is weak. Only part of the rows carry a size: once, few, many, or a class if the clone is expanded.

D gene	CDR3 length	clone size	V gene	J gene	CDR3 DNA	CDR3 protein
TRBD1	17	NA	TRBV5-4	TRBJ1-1	TGTGCCAGCAGCTCCGGGACTATAGGACAGGGGTTCGGGGAAGCTTTCTTT	CASSSGTIGQGFGEAFF
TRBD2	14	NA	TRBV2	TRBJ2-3	TGTGCCAGCATCCGAGCGGGGGACACAGATACGCAGTATTTT	CASIRAGDTDTQYF
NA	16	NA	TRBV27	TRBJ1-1	TGTGCCAGCAGTTTAGGCCAGGTAGAAGGGAACACTGAAGCTTTCTTT	CASSLGQVEGNTEAFF
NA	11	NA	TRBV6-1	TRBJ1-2	TGTGCCAGCAGTGAAGGTCCGAGGGAAACCTTC	CASSEGPRETF
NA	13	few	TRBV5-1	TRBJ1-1	TGCGCCAGCAGCTTTGATAGGAACACTGAAGCTTTCTTT	CASSFDRNTEAFF
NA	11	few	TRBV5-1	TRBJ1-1	TGCGCCAGCAGCTCCACCAGCGGAGCTTTCTTT	CASSSTSGAFF
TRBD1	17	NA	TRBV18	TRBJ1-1	TGTGCCAGCTCACCGCTATCTGGACAGGGGATAAACACTGAAGCTTTCTTT	CASSPLSGQGINTEAFF
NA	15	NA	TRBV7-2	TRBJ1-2	TGTGCCAGCAGCCCTCCCCTTAGGTGGGGGGATGGCTACACCTTC	CASSPPLRWGDGYTF
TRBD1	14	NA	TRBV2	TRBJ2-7	TGTGCCACTCCGGGACAGGGCGGGGGCTACGAGCAGTACTTC	CATPGQGGGYEQYF
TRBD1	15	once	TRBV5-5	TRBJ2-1	TGTGCCAGCAGCTTGGGGACAGGAGCCTACAATGAGCAGTTCTTC	CASSLGTGAYNEQFF
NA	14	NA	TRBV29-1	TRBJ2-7	TGCAGCGTTGAAGCTGCCAGGGACACCGGCGAGCAGTACTTC	CSVEAARDTGEQYF
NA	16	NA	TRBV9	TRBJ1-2	TGTGCCAGCAGCGTAGAATACCAGGGGAAAAGATATGGCTACACCTTC	CASSVEYQGKRYGYTF
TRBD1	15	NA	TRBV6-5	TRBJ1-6	TGTGCCAGCAGTTACTCGGGACAGGGAAATTCACCCCTCCACTTT	CASSYSGQGNSPLHF
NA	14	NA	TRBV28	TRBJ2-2	TGTGCCAGCAGTGACAGGTTGAACACCGGGGAGCTGTTTTTT	CASSDRLNTGELFF
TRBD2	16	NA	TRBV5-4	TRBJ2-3	TGTGCCAGCAGCCTAAAGCAACTAGCGGCACAAGATACGCAGTATTTT	CASSLKQLAAQDTQYF
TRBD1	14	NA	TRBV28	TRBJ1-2	TGTGCCAGCAGCTTCACCAGGGGGAGATTTGGCTACACCTTC	CASSFTRGRFGYTF
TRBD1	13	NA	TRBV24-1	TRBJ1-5	TGTGCCACCAGTGGACAGGGGTATCAGCCCCAGCATTTT	CATSGQGYQPQHF
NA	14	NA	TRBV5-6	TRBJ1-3	TGTGCCAGCAGCTCCGGGTACTCTGGAAACACCATATATTTT	CASSSGYSGNTIYF
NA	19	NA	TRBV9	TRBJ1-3	TGTGCCAGCAGCGTAGAGTCGCTTCTTCGCCGGGACACCGGAAACACCATATATTTT	CASSVESLLRRDTGNTIYF
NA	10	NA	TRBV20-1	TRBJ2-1	TGCAGTGCTGGGGCAGTAGAGCAGTTCTTC	CSAGAVEQFF
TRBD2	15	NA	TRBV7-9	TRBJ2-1	TGTGCCAGCAGCTTAGGAGGCGGGGGGGCCGTTGAGCAGTTCTTC	CASSLGGGGAVEQFF
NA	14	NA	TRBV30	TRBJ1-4	TGTGCCGGGACCTCGGCGCCGGGGGGTGAAAAACTGTTTTTT	CAGTSAPGGEKLFF
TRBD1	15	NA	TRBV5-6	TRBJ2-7	TGTGCCAGCAGTCGACCGGGACAGGACTCCTACGAGCAGTACTTC	CASSRPGQDSYEQYF
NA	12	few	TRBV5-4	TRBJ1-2	TGTGCCAGCAGCTTGTTCGGGGAGCGGTACACCTTC	CASSLFGERYTF
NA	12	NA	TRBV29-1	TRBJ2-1	TGCAGCGTTGATTGGGGTGGGAGGGAGCAGTTCTTC	CSVDWGGREQFF
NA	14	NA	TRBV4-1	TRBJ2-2	TGCGCCAGCGGTGTTCTACCCGGTGGCGGGGAGCTGTTTTTT	CASGVLPGGGELFF
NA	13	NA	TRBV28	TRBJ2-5	TGTGCCAGCAGACGAGGGGGTGGAGAGACCCAGTACTTC	CASRRGGGETQYF
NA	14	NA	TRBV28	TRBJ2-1	TGTGCCAGCAGTTTTTCAGGGGCGGGCAATGAGCAGTTCTTC	CASSFSGAGNEQFF
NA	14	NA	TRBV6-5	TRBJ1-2	TGTGCCAGCAGTTACTCTGAGGGATCCTATGGCTACACCTTC	CASSYSEGSYGYTF
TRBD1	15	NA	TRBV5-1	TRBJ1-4	TGCGCCAGCAGCGGACGGGGACAGTTCGAGGAAAAACTGTTTTTT	CASSGRGQFEEKLFF
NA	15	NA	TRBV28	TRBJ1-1	TGTGCCAGCTCTGTAATCGGTTTTTCGAACACTGAAGCTTTCTTT	CASSVIGFSNTEAFF
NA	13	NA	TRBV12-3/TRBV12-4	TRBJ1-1	TGTGCCAGCAGTCCGGGGGGAGGCACTGAAGCTTTCTTT	CASSPGGGTEAFF
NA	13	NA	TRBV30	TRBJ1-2	TGTGCCTGGAGTGTCTCTGTAGCGGATGGCTACACCTTC	CAWSVSVADGYTF